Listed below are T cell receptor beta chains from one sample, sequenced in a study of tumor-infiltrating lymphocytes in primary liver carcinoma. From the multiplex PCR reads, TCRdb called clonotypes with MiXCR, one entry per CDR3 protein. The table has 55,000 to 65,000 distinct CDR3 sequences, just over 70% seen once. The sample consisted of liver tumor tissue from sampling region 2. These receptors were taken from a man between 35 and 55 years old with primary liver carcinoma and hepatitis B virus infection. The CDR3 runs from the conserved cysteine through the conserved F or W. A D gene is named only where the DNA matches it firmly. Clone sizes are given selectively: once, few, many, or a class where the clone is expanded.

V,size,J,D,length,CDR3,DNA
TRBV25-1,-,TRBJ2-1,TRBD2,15,CTSSGKDRPIDEQFF,TGTACCAGTAGCGGGAAGGACCGCCCAATCGATGAGCAGTTCTTC
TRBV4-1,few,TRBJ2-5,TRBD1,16,CASSQGPTGGLETQYF,TGCGCCAGCAGCCAAGGACCGACAGGGGGCTTAGAGACCCAGTACTTC
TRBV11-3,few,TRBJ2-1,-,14,CASSSGYSYNEQFF,TGTGCCAGCAGCTCGGGATACTCCTACAATGAGCAGTTCTTC
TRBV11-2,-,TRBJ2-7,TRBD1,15,CVSSLRWTGENGQYF,TGTGTCAGCAGCTTACGATGGACAGGGGAAAACGGGCAGTACTTC
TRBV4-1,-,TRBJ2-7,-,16,CASSQSLVEALYDQYF,TGCGCCAGCAGCCAATCCCTAGTGGAGGCACTTTACGATCAGTACTTC
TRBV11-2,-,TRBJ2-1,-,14,CVSSIGAAHNEQFF,TGTGTCAGCAGCATAGGTGCCGCACACAATGAGCAGTTCTTC
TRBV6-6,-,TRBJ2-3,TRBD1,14,CASWSTGGGDTQYF,TGTGCCAGCTGGTCTACAGGGGGTGGAGATACGCAGTATTTT
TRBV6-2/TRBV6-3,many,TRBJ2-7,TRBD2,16,CASSPQSGRADYEQYF,TGTGCCAGCAGTCCCCAAAGCGGGAGGGCCGATTACGAGCAGTACTTC
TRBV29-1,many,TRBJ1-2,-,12,CSVGAGNYGYTF,TGCAGCGTTGGGGCAGGGAACTATGGCTACACCTTC
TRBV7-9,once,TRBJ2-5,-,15,CTSILALDNLETQYF,TGTACCAGCATCTTAGCTTTAGATAATCTGGAGACCCAGTACTTC
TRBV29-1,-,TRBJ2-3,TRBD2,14,CSVVLGRGTDTQYF,TGCAGCGTTGTGCTCGGGAGGGGCACAGATACGCAGTATTTT
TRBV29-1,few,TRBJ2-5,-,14,CSVTDPDTQETQYF,TGCAGCGTGACGGACCCGGACACACAAGAGACCCAGTACTTC
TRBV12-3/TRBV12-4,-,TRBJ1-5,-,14,CTSSSALGGSAQHF,TGTACCAGCAGTTCAGCGCTCGGGGGGTCAGCCCAGCATTTT
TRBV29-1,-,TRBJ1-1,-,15,CSVGGGWDMNTEAFF,TGCAGCGTTGGAGGGGGGTGGGATATGAACACTGAAGCTTTCTTT
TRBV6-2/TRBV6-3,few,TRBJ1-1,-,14,CASSYPELNIEAFF,TGTGCTAGCAGTTACCCAGAGTTGAACATTGAAGCTTTCTTT
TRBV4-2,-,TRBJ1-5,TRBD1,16,CASSQGGGQAGQPQHF,TGTGCCAGCAGCCAAGGTGGGGGACAGGCCGGTCAGCCCCAGCATTTT
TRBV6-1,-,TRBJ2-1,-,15,CTSSEEVGGYNEQFF,TGTACCAGCAGTGAAGAAGTGGGAGGATACAATGAGCAGTTCTTC
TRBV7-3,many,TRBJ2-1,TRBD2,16,CASSIGLAALGDEQFF,TGTGCCAGCAGCATCGGACTAGCGGCCTTGGGGGATGAGCAGTTCTTC
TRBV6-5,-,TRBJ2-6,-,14,CASNSVAGANVLTF,TGTGCCAGCAATTCCGTCGCGGGGGCCAACGTCTTGACTTTC
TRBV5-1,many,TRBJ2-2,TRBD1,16,CASSLGTGANTGELFF,TGCGCCAGCAGCTTGGGGACAGGGGCGAACACCGGGGAGCTGTTTTTT
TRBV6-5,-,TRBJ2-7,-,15,CATIRRGIYDYEQYF,TGTGCAACAATACGTAGGGGGATCTACGACTACGAGCAGTACTTC
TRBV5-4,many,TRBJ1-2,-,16,CASSLRRGTDGYGYTF,TGTGCCAGCAGCTTGAGAAGAGGAACAGATGGCTATGGCTACACCTTC
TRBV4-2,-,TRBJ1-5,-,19,CATSQGEGTGQLSNQPQHF,TGTGCCACCAGCCAAGGGGAGGGGACGGGTCAGCTTAGCAATCAGCCCCAGCATTTT
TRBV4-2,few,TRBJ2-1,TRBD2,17,CASSQEPGLAGDNEQFF,TGTGCCAGCAGCCAAGAGCCCGGGCTAGCGGGAGACAATGAGCAGTTCTTC
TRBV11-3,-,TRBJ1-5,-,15,CSGRLDLGVAQPQHF,TGTTCCGGCCGCTTAGATCTGGGGGTGGCTCAGCCCCAGCATTTT
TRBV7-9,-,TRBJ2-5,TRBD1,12,CVSGRGLETQYF,TGTGTCAGCGGCAGGGGGCTAGAGACCCAGTACTTC
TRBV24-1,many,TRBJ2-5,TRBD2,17,CAASDSGTSGAQETQYF,TGTGCCGCCAGTGATTCGGGGACTAGCGGGGCTCAAGAGACCCAGTACTTC
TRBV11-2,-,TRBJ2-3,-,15,CASSMLQGRPDTQCF,TGTGCCAGCAGCATGCTACAGGGCCGGCCAGATACGCAATGTTTT
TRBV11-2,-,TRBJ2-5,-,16,CASSQAPGGGKEIQYF,TGTGCCAGCAGCCAAGCCCCTGGCGGAGGGAAAGAGATCCAGTACTTC
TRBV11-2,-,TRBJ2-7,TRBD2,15,CASSSLAGTSLVQYF,TGTGCCAGCAGCTCGTTAGCGGGAACGAGCCTCGTGCAGTACTTC
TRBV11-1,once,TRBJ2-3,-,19,CASSSGGSSAGARTNTQYF,TGTGCCAGCAGCTCTGGGGGAAGCTCTGCTGGAGCCCGCACAAATACGCAGTATTTT
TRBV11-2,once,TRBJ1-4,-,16,CASGKAPGGTIEKLLF,TGTGCCAGCGGCAAGGCTCCAGGAGGAACAATTGAAAAACTGCTTTTT
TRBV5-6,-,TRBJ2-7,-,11,CASSYEDEQCF,TGTGCCAGCAGCTACGAGGACGAGCAGTGCTTC
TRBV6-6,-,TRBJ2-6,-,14,CTSSGTWTLNVLTF,TGTACCAGCAGCGGGACATGGACCCTCAACGTCCTGACTTTC
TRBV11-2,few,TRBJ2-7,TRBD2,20,CASSLREGRTSGLSAYEQYF,TGTGCCAGCAGCTTGAGGGAGGGGAGGACTAGCGGGCTCAGCGCCTACGAGCAGTACTTC
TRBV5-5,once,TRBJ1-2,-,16,CASSPHLDRTNYDYTF,TGTGCCAGCAGCCCTCACCTGGACAGAACTAACTATGACTACACCTTC
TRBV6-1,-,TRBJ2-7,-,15,CASSLGDNSYYEQYF,TGTGCCAGCAGCCTGGGGGACAATAGCTACTACGAGCAGTACTTC
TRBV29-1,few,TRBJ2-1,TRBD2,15,CSVDPSGSSYNEQFF,TGCAGCGTCGACCCTAGCGGGAGCTCCTACAATGAGCAGTTCTTC
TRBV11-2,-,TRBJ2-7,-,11,CASKADYEQYF,TGTGCCAGCAAGGCGGACTACGAGCAGTACTTC
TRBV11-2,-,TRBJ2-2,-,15,CASSLDDSPTGGLFF,TGTGCCAGCAGTCTGGACGACAGCCCCACCGGGGGGCTGTTTTTT
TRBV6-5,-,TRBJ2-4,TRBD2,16,CAGSYGGGSAKNIQYF,TGTGCCGGCAGTTACGGGGGGGGATCAGCCAAAAACATTCAGTACTTC
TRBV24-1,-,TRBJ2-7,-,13,CGTGPGSSYEQYF,TGTGGCACCGGGCCAGGCAGCTCCTACGAGCAGTATTTC
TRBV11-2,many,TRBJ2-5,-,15,CASSRWTGPAETQYF,TGTGCCAGCAGTCGTTGGACTGGTCCCGCGGAGACCCAGTACTTC
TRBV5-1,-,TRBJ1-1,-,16,CASNLFFRETDTEAFF,TGCGCCAGCAACTTGTTTTTTCGGGAAACGGACACTGAAGCTTTCTTT
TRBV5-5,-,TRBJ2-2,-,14,CASSLDPATGELFF,TGTGCCAGCAGCTTGGATCCAGCCACCGGGGAGCTGTTTTTT
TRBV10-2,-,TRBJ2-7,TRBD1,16,CASGESAPRTGDEQYF,TGCGCCAGCGGTGAGTCGGCCCCTCGGACAGGGGACGAGCAATACTTC
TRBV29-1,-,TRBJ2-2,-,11,CSVMYTGELFF,TGCAGCGTTATGTACACCGGGGAGCTGTTTTTT
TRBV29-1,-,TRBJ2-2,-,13,CSVEIASTGELFF,TGCAGCGTTGAAATCGCCAGCACCGGGGAGCTGTTTTTT
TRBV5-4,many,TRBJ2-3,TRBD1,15,CASSPRQGATDTQYF,TGTGCCAGCAGCCCAAGACAGGGGGCCACAGATACGCAGTATTTT
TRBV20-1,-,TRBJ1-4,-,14,CSTRGHRQNEKLFF,TGCAGTACTAGAGGTCACAGACAAAATGAAAAACTGTTTTTT
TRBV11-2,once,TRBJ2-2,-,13,CASKRAGTGELFF,TGTGCCAGCAAAAGGGCGGGGACCGGAGAGCTGTTTTTT
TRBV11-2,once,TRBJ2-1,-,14,CSSSLCRLVSEQFF,TGTTCCAGCAGCTTATGCCGGCTAGTTAGTGAACAGTTCTTC
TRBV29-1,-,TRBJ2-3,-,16,CGVATSSSEWAVTQYF,TGCGGCGTTGCGACTTCCTCTAGCGAGTGGGCCGTTACGCAGTATTTT